This T cell receptor (beta chain) was profiled in a study of preoperative IRX-2 immunotherapy in early breast cancer. The assay was immunoSEQ multiplex PCR, and TCRdb's table has in-frame clones only and misses some. The repertoire holds 20,000 to 25,000 clones, with approximately 90% as singletons. Sample treatment: preoperative locoregional IRX-2 cytokine immunotherapy. Germline V gives CDR1 SNHLY, CDR2 FYNNEI. This CDR3 has 15 residues. Trimming shortened V by 2 bases and J by 5 bases, and 15 bases separated the two germline ends. This receptor was identified in a human donor with breast cancer. The source was tumor tissue, collected after IRX-2 immunotherapy. The chain recombines TRBV2 with TRBJ1-2; D is unclear. The CDR3 nucleotides read TGTGCCAGCAGTGAATTTGCGGGGAGGGTATATGGCTACACCTTC. Its translation: CASSEFAGRVYGYTF.